One and the same sample provided the 18 T cell receptor beta chains below, sequenced in a study of shared T cell receptors in the human thymus. Sequencing used immunoSEQ multiplex PCR; TCRdb keeps in-frame clones, though not all of them. The table includes 500,000 to 750,000 clones, approximately 87% detected once. This sample also belongs to another study, concerning human thymus T cells.

Material: thymocytes. These receptors came from a boy in the first two years of life with a congenital heart defect.

This clone was picked up a small number of times. The chain carries TRBV4-1 and TRBJ1-5; D not certain. Trimming removed 4 bases at V and 1 base at J, with 14 bases between. Germline values: CDR1 MGHRA, CDR2 YSYEKL. The CDR3 sequence is 16 residues long. The CDR3: CASSRGFSRSNQPQHF. In DNA form, the CDR3 reads TGCGCCAGCAGCCGTGGATTTTCGAGGAGCAATCAGCCCCAGCATTTT.

This rearrangement joins TRBV14 to TRBJ2-5; 10 bases are shared with TRBD1. CDR3 size: 16 residues. The germline V gene has CDR1 SGHDN and CDR2 FVKESK. With 3 bases clipped from V and 1 base from J, the junction kept 5 bases outside the gene matches. The CDR3: CASSHPGTGVQETQYF. The CDR3 DNA sequence: TGTGCCAGCAGCCATCCCGGGACAGGGGTCCAAGAGACCCAGTACTTC.

This chain links TRBV29-1 with TRBJ2-4; a weak D match, TRBD2 (7 bases). CDR1 and CDR2 from the germline V gene are SQVTM and ANQGSEA. The V end was cut by 5 bases, the J end by 15 bases, with 23 bases between. The CDR3 loop spans 13 amino acids. CDR3 in amino acids: CSVRASGSRGLYF. CDR3 DNA sequence: TGCAGCGTTAGGGCTAGCGGCTCAAGGGGGTTGTACTTC.

This clone was recorded once. The gene calls are TRBV6-1 and TRBJ1-2; no firm D call. This CDR3 spans 15 amino acids. The germline V and J ends were trimmed by 5 bases and 2 bases, with 15 bases remaining between them. From germline, CDR1 is MNHNS and CDR2 SASEGT. CDR3 region: CASSNRALINYGYTF. The DNA for the CDR3 is TGTGCCAGCAGTAACCGCGCCCTAATAAACTATGGCTACACCTTC.

The chain joins TRBV12-5 to TRBJ1-1, with a tentative D call TRBD1 (5 bases). Germline CDR1 LGHNT, CDR2 FRNRAP. The CDR3 loop spans 13 amino acids. V shed 2 bases and J shed 6 bases, with 10 bases lying between them. The CDR3 DNA sequence: TGTGCTAGTGGTTTGTCACGACAGCCTGAAGCTTTCTTT. Its protein is CASGLSRQPEAFF.

The rearrangement links TRBV10-1 to TRBJ2-1; 7 bases map to TRBD1. The CDR3 runs 16 residues. Germline trimming cut 9 bases from V and 3 bases from J; bases unmatched to any gene: 14. Germline CDR1 reads WNHNN; CDR2 reads SYGVQD (reference sequence). The CDR3 sequence: CASSTTGREYYNEQFF. CDR3 coding DNA: TGCGCCAGTTCAACGACAGGGCGAGAATACTACAATGAGCAGTTCTTC.

The chain couples TRBV2 to TRBJ2-3; 9 nucleotides agree with TRBD2. Germline values: CDR1 SNHLY, CDR2 FYNNEI. The CDR3 totals 14 residues. The V gene end was trimmed by 4 bases and the J gene end by 5 bases; junction bases not matched to a gene: 4. The CDR3 sequence is CASSATSGQDTQYF. CDR3 coding DNA: TGTGCCAGCAGTGCCACTAGCGGGCAAGATACGCAGTATTTT.

This clone is a singleton in its sample. This chain uses TRBV11-3 with TRBJ2-7, with TRBD1 identical over 7 bases. The CDR3 totals 14 residues. Unmatched junction bases numbered 8, after V lost 3 bases and J lost 6 bases. From germline, CDR1 is SGHNT and CDR2 YENEEA. CDR3 nucleotide sequence: TGTGCCAGCAGCTTCCGACAGGGTACGGGCGAGCAGTACTTC. Encoded protein: CASSFRQGTGEQYF.

The chain couples TRBV2 to TRBJ2-3; 10 bases fit TRBD2. The CDR3 loop spans 15 amino acids. V trimming: 8 bases; J trimming: 5 bases; junction bases outside the gene matches: 10. CDR1 SNHLY and CDR2 FYNNEI come from the germline V gene. In DNA, the CDR3 is TGTGCCAGCCGGCGTCCTAGCGGGAGAAAAGATACGCAGTATTTT. Residues: CASRRPSGRKDTQYF.

This sequence joins TRBV19 and TRBJ1-2; unclear D gene. The CDR3 is 13 amino acids. CDR1 and CDR2 from the germline V gene are LNHDA and SQIVND (reference sequence). With 3 bases removed from V and 5 bases from J, the gap between germline ends came to 10 bases. DNA of the CDR3: TGTGCCAGTAGTATGGAACAGCTATATGGCTACACCTTC. It translates to CASSMEQLYGYTF.

The chain carries TRBV10-2 and TRBJ2-7; D is possibly TRBD2 (5 bases). The CDR3 has 15 amino acids. V shed 5 bases and J shed 3 bases, with 17 bases lying between them. Germline values: CDR1 WSHSY, CDR2 SAAADI. The CDR3 nucleotides read TGCGCCAGCAGTCCGGAAACTAGTTTCATCTACGAGCAGTACTTC. Its protein is CASSPETSFIYEQYF.

J is TRBJ2-3 and V is TRBV5-1, with 8 bases matching TRBD1. Trimming cost V 5 bases and J 1 base; bases outside gene matches: 9. The CDR3 runs to 16 residues. Looked up from germline, CDR1 is SGHRS and CDR2 is YFSETQ. The chain's CDR3 is CASRTRQGKCTDTQYF. Written as DNA, the CDR3 is TGCGCCAGCAGAACTCGACAGGGGAAGTGCACAGATACGCAGTATTTT. Looking up the rest from reference TRBV5-1 and TRBJ2-3 gives the full variable domain: KAGVTQTPRYLIKTRGQQVTLSCSPISGHRSVSWYQQTPGQGLQFLFEYFSETQRNKGNFPGRFSGRQFSNSRSEMNVSTLELGDSALYLCASRTRQGKCTDTQYFGPGTRLTVL.

The table lists this clone with a few counts. The chain combines TRBV10-3 with TRBJ2-3; TRBD2 aligns across 9 bases. The CDR3 is 14 residues long. V gave up 10 bases and J gave up 2 bases; unmatched junction bases: 7. CDR1 and CDR2 (germline): ENHRY, SYGVKD. The CDR3 sequence is CATGGGASTDTQYF. CDR3 DNA: TGTGCCACCGGCGGGGGGGCCTCCACAGATACGCAGTATTTT.

The CDR3 spells CASSLSAGSSYEQYF. The CDR3 DNA follows: TGTGCCAGCAGCTTATCGGCGGGAAGCTCCTACGAGCAGTACTTC. This sequence joins TRBV11-2 and TRBJ2-7; D possibly corresponds to TRBD2 (6 bases). The CDR3 loop spans 15 amino acids. Trimming removed 2 bases from V and 0 bases from J, with 11 bases in between. CDR1 is SGHAT, CDR2 FQNNGV, per germline.

The chain combines TRBV9 with TRBJ2-2; TRBD2 matches 14 bases. The CDR3 length is 17 residues. V lost 4 bases, J lost 5 bases, and 7 bases stayed unmatched. Germline V gives CDR1 SGDLS, CDR2 YYNGEE. The CDR3 DNA follows: TGTGCCAGCAGCCCGGGACTAGCGGGAGTCGGAACCGGGGAGCTGTTTTTT. It is translated as CASSPGLAGVGTGELFF.

The V gene is TRBV28, the J gene TRBJ2-7; 11 bases match TRBD2. Germline values: CDR1 MDHEN, CDR2 SYDVKM. The V segment lost 1 base and the J segment 8 bases; nucleotides outside the gene matches: 10. The CDR3 covers 16 residues. The CDR3 is CASSLSLAGVKCKQYF. The CDR3 DNA sequence: TGTGCCAGCAGTTTATCACTAGCGGGAGTTAAATGCAAGCAGTACTTC.

The genes are TRBV28 and TRBJ2-1, with TRBD1 matching over 8 bases. The CDR3 extends over 17 amino acids. Germline assignment: CDR1 MDHEN and CDR2 SYDVKM. With 7 bases clipped from V and 9 bases from J, the junction kept 20 bases outside the gene matches. The CDR3 coding sequence is TGTGCCAGCACCACACCCTTACCGGGACAGGCACGGAGTGAGCAGTTCTTC. This encodes CASTTPLPGQARSEQFF.

This clone was seen a single time. The rearrangement links TRBV19 to TRBJ2-2; 8 nucleotides line up with TRBD1. Trimming at V came to 3 bases and at J to 1 base, leaving 7 bases not matched to a gene. Germline CDR1 reads LNHDA; CDR2 reads SQIVND (reference sequence). The CDR3 covers 17 residues. CDR3 DNA sequence: TGTGCCAGTAGTATCCCGCAGGGGGCGCGGAACACCGGGGAGCTGTTTTTT. Translation: CASSIPQGARNTGELFF.